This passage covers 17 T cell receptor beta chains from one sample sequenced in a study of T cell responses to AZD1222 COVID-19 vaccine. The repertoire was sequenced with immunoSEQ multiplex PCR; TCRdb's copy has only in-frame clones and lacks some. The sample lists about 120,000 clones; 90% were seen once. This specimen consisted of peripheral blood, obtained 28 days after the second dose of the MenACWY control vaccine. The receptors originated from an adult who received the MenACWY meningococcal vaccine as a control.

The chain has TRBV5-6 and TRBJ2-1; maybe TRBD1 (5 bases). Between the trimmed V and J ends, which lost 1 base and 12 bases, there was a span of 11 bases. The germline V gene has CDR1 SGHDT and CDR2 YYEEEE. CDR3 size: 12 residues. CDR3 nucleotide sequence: TGTGCCAGCAGCTTGCAGGGCCCGGTGCAGTTCTTC. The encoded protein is CASSLQGPVQFF.

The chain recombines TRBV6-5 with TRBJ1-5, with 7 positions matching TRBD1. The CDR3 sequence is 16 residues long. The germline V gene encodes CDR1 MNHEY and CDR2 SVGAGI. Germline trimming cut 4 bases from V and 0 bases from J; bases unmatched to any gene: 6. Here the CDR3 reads CASSWDRLYSNQPQHF. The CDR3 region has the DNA TGTGCCAGCAGTTGGGACAGATTGTATAGCAATCAGCCCCAGCATTTT.

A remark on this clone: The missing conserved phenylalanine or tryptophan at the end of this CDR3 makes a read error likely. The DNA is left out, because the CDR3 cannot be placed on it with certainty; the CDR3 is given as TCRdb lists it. The CDR3 spells CASSEGGPVGQWV. The rearrangement joins TRBV2 to TRBJ1-3; TRBD1, the D gene given by the table, was not confirmed from the DNA. Looked up from germline, CDR1 is SNHLY and CDR2 is FYNNEI. Both ends counted, the CDR3 spans 13 residues.

CDR3: CAISEMGGGSTEAFF. In DNA form, the CDR3 reads TGTGCCATCAGTGAGATGGGGGGGGGTTCAACTGAAGCTTTCTTT. The chain is built from TRBV10-3 and TRBJ1-1, with a possible D match to TRBD1 (5 bases). The CDR3 runs to 15 residues. Germline V gives CDR1 ENHRY, CDR2 SYGVKD. The ends were cut back, 2 bases at V and 5 bases at J, with 15 bases in the middle.

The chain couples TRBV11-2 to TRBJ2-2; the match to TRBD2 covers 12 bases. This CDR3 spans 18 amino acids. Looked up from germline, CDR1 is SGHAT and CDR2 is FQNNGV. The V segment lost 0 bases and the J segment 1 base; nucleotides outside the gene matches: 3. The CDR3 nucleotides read TGTGCCAGCAGCTTAGATCCTAGCGGGGGGGAGAACACCGGGGAGCTGTTTTTT. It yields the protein CASSLDPSGGENTGELFF.

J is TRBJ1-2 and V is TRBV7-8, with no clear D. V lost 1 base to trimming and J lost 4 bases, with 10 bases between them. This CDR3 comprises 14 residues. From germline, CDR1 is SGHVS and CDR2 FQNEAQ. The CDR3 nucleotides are TGTGCCAGCAGCTTAGAGAACAGAATCTATGGCTACACCTTC. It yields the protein CASSLENRIYGYTF.

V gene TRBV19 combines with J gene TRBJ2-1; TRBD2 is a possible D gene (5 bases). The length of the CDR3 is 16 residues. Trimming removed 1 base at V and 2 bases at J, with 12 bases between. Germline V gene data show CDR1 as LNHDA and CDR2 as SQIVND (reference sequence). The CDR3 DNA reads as TGTGCCAGTAGTATAGGAAACGGGATAACCTACAATGAGCAGTTCTTC. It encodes CASSIGNGITYNEQFF.

The DNA of the CDR3 is TGTGCCAGCAGCCCCGGACAGGGTCGGATTACAGATACGCAGTATTTT. It specifies CASSPGQGRITDTQYF. This rearrangement joins TRBV7-9 to TRBJ2-3; 8 nucleotides align to TRBD1. The junction had 10 bases not matched to a gene; V was cut back by 5 bases and J by 3 bases. CDR3 length equals 16 residues. CDR1 is SEHNR and CDR2 is FQNEAQ in the germline V gene (reference sequence).

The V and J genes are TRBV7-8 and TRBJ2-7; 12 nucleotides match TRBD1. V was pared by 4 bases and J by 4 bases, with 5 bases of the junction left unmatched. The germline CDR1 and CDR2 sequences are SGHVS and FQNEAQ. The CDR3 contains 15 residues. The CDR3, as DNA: TGTGCCAGCAGCTCACCGGGACAGGGGGCTTACGAGCAGTACGTC. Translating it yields CASSSPGQGAYEQYV.

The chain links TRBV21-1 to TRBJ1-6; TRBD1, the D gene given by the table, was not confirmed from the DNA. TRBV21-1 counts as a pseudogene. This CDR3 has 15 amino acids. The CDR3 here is CASSKRQGRNSPLHF. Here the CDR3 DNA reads TGTGCCAGCAGCAAAAGACAGGGTCGGAATTCACCCCTCCACTTT.

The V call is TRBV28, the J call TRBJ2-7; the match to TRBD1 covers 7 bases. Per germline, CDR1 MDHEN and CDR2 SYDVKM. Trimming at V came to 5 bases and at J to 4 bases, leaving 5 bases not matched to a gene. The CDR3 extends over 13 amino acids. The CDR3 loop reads CASSLQGWYEQYV. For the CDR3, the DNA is TGTGCCAGCAGTCTACAGGGGTGGTACGAGCAGTACGTC.

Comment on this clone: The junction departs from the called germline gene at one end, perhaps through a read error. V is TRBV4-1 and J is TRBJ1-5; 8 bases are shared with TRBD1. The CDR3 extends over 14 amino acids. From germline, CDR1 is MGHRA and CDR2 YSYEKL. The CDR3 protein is CASARQGIHQPLHF. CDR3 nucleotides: TGCGCCAGCGCTAGACAGGGGATTCATCAGCCCCTGCATTTT.

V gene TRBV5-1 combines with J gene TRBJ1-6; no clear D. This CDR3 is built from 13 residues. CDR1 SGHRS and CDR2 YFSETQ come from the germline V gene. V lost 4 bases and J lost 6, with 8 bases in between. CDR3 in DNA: TGCGCCAGCAGCACCGCGGGTAATTCACCCCTCCACTTT. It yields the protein CASSTAGNSPLHF. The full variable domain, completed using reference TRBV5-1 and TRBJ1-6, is KAGVTQTPRYLIKTRGQQVTLSCSPISGHRSVSWYQQTPGQGLQFLFEYFSETQRNKGNFPGRFSGRQFSNSRSEMNVSTLELGDSALYLCASSTAGNSPLHFGNGTRLTVT.

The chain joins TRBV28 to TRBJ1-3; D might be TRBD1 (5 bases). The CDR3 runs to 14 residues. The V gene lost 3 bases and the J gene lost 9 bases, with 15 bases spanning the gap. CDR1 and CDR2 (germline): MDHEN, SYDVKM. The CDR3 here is CASSFDGAGGTIYF. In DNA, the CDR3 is TGTGCCAGCAGTTTTGATGGGGCGGGAGGCACCATATATTTT.

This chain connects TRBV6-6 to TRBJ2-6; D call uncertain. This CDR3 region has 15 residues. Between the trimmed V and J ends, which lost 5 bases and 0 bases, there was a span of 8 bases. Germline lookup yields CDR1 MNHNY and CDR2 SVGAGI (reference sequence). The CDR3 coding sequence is TGTGCCAGCAGTCCACGGCTCTCTGGGGCCAACGTCCTGACTTTC. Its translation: CASSPRLSGANVLTF.

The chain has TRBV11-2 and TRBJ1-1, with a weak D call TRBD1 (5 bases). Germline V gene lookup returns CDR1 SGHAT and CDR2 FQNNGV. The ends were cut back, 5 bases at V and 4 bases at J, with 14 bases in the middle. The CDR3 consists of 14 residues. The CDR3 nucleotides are TGTGCCAGCAGCACGAGAGGTGGGGGCACTGAAGCTTTCTTT. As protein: CASSTRGGGTEAFF. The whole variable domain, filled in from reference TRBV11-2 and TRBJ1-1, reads EAGVAQSPRYKIIEKRQSVAFWCNPISGHATLYWYQQILGQGPKLLIQFQNNGVVDDSQLPKDRFSAERLKGVDSTLKIQPAKLEDSAVYLCASSTRGGGTEAFFGQGTRLTVV.

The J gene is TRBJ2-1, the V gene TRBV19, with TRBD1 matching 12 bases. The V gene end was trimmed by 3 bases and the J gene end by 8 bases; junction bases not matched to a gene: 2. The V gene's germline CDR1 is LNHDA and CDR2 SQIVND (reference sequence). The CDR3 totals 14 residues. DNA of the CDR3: TGTGCCAGTAGTATGGGACAGGGGGCACATGAGCAGTTCTTC. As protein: CASSMGQGAHEQFF.